This entry lists 5 T cell receptor beta chains sequenced from one sample in a study of shared clonotypes between healthy human individuals. Repertoires were generated with immunoSEQ multiplex PCR, while TCRdb's copy carries only in-frame clones and drops some. Counted here are some 380,000 clones, 96% occurring once; the ten biggest clones make up 0.25% to 0.35%. Sequenced sample: memory CD8+ T cells sorted from blood. Described subset: CD45RO+ cells pooled with CCR7-negative TemRA cells. Source of these receptors: a man under 40 in good health.

The chain uses TRBV18 and TRBJ2-3, with TRBD2 as a possible D gene (5 bases). The germline V gene encodes CDR1 KGHSH and CDR2 LQKENI. Trimming left V 0 bases short and J 10 bases short, with 11 bases between. The CDR3 runs 13 residues. In DNA, the CDR3 is TGTGCCAGCTCACCACCGTACGGGATGGCGCAGTATTTT. Translated: CASSPPYGMAQYF.

Note on this clone: Other DNA sequences from this sample encode an identical CDR3 as well. The chain has TRBV9 and TRBJ1-3, with D tentatively TRBD1 (6 bases). The CDR3 runs to 15 residues. Germline lookup yields CDR1 SGDLS and CDR2 YYNGEE. V was pared by 2 bases and J by 1 base, with 10 bases between. The chain's CDR3 is CASSVEGGSGNTIYF. Written as DNA, the CDR3 is TGTGCCAGCAGCGTCGAAGGGGGATCTGGAAACACCATATATTTT.

The rearrangement links TRBV11-2 to TRBJ2-5, with TRBD1 identical over 7 bases. CDR1 is SGHAT and CDR2 is FQNNGV in the germline V gene. Germline trimming cut 3 bases from V and 5 bases from J; bases unmatched to any gene: 6. This CDR3 is built from 14 residues. The CDR3 nucleotides are TGTGCCAGCAGCTTCAGACAGGGTTGGGAGACCCAGTACTTC. It encodes CASSFRQGWETQYF.

The chain joins TRBV5-1 to TRBJ1-5; D might be TRBD1 (6 bases). V lost 1 base, J lost 5 bases, and 10 bases lay in between. CDR1 and CDR2 from the germline V gene are SGHRS and YFSETQ. CDR3 length: 14 residues. The CDR3 reads CASSLMAGDQPQHF. The DNA of the CDR3 is TGCGCCAGCAGCTTGATGGCAGGGGATCAGCCCCAGCATTTT.

The chain has TRBV6-4 and TRBJ1-2; tentative D call: TRBD1 (5 bases). Germline CDR1 and CDR2: MRHNA and SNTAGT. V dropped 6 bases and J dropped 0 bases, with 14 bases sitting between them. The CDR3 is made up of 15 amino acids. CDR3 amino acids: CASRGLGTANYGYTF. The CDR3 coding sequence is TGTGCCAGCAGAGGACTGGGGACTGCTAACTATGGCTACACCTTC.